This TCR beta chain was found in a study of molecular identifiers for immune sequencing clone quantification. The germline CDR1 and CDR2 sequences are SEHNR and FQNEAQ (reference sequence). The CDR3 runs 16 residues. TCRdb reanalysed the PCR reads using MiXCR and keeps one entry per CDR3 protein. The sample lists about 300,000 distinct CDR3 sequences, about a fifth occurring once. Regarding this clonotype: A clone one base away is much larger, so this may be a read error.

The chain carries TRBV7-9 and TRBJ1-1, with TRBD1 matching over 8 bases. The sample consisted of naive CD8+ T cells from blood, with Jurkat cell RNA spiked in. Specified subset: FACS-sorted CD8+CD4-CCR7+CD45RA+ naive T cells. The receptor was isolated from a human donor in good health. Some libraries in this study had Jurkat cell RNA spiked in. DNA of the CDR3: TGTGCCGGCAGCTTGGGCCTCCAGGGGGCCCGGACTGAAGCTTTCTTT. This gives the protein CAGSLGLQGARTEAFF.